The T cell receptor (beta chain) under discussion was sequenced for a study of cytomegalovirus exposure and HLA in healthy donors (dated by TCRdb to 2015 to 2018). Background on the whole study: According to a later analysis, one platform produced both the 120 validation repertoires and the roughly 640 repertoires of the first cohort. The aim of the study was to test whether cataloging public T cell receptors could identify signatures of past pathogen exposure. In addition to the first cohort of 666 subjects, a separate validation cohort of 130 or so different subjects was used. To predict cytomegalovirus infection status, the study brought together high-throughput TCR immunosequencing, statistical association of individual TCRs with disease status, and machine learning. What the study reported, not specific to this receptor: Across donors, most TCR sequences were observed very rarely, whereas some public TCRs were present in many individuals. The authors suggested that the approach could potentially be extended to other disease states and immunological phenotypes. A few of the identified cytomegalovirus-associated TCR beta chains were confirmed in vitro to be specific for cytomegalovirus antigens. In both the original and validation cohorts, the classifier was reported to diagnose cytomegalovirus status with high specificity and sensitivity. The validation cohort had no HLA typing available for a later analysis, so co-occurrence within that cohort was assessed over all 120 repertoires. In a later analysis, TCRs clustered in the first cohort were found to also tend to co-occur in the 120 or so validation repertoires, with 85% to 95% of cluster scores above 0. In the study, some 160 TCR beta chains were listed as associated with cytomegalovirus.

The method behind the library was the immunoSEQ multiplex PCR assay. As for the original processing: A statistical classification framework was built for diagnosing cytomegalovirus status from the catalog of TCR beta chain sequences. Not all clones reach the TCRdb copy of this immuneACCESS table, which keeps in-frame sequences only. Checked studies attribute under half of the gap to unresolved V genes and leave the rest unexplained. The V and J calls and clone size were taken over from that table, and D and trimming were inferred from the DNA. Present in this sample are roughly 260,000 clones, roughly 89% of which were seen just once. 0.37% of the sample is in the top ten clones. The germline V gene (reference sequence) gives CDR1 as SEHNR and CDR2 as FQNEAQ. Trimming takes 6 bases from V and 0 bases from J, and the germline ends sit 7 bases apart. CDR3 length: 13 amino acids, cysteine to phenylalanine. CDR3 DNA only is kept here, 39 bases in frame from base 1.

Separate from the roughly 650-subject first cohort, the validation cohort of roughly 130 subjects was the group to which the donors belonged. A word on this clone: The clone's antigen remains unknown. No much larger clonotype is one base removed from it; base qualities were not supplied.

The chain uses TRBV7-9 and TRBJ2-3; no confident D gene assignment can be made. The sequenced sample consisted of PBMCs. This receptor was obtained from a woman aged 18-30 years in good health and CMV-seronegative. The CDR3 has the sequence CASRDWSTDTQYF. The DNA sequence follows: TGTGCCAGCAGAGACTGGAGCACAGATACGCAGTATTTT.